The 30 T cell receptor beta chains listed next were all sequenced from one sample in a study of blood T cells in healthy people across ages. PCR was performed a second time for 7 to 11 cycles using a sample-barcoded 5' primer and a J-beta primer mix. TCRdb processed the 5' RACE reads anew with MiXCR; each CDR3 protein has one entry. The sample yields about 640,000 distinct CDR3 sequences, about 30% seen once. Sequencing was carried out using blood. The origin of the receptors is a woman aged 80 or over in good health.

Comment on this clonotype: A much more abundant neighbour one base away suggests this may be a read error. The rearrangement uses TRBV6-5 and TRBJ2-1; no firm D call. V was trimmed by 6 bases and J by 0 bases, leaving 12 bases between them. Germline loops: CDR1 MNHEY, CDR2 SVGAGI. The CDR3 covers 15 residues. CDR3 residues: CASRYRFTSYNEQFF. In DNA, the CDR3 is TGTGCCAGCAGATATCGATTTACCTCCTACAATGAGCAGTTCTTC.

This clonotype was counted between two and nine times. The genes are TRBV5-1 and TRBJ2-7, with D perhaps TRBD1 (7 bases). Trimming stripped 1 base from V and 7 bases from J, with 18 bases between. The CDR3 totals 15 residues. CDR1 is SGHRS, CDR2 YFSETQ, per germline. As DNA, the CDR3 is TGCGCCAGCAGCTTGTGGAGCAGGGGGGACAATGAGCAGTACTTC. Amino acid sequence: CASSLWSRGDNEQYF. Looking up the rest from reference TRBV5-1 and TRBJ2-7 gives the full variable domain: KAGVTQTPRYLIKTRGQQVTLSCSPISGHRSVSWYQQTPGQGLQFLFEYFSETQRNKGNFPGRFSGRQFSNSRSEMNVSTLELGDSALYLCASSLWSRGDNEQYFGPGTRLTVT.

A few counts support this clonotype. The rearrangement joins TRBV30 to TRBJ2-1; TRBD1 matches at 7 bases. With 8 bases clipped from V and 7 bases from J, the junction kept 11 bases outside the gene matches. The germline CDR1 and CDR2 sequences are GTSNPN and SVGIG (reference sequence). The CDR3 has 13 residues. CDR3 coding DNA: TGTGCCGGGACCCCAGGGACAGCGAATGAGCAGTTCTTC. Amino acid sequence: CAGTPGTANEQFF.

This clonotype has ten or more counts. The chain combines TRBV4-3 with TRBJ1-4; D unclear. Germline assignment: CDR1 LGHNA and CDR2 YSLEER. The ends were cut back, 4 bases at V and 8 bases at J, with 11 bases in the middle. The CDR3 consists of 13 residues. CDR3 coding DNA: TGCGCCAGCAGCCCGTCTTTGGCCGAAAAACTGTTTTTT. Amino acid sequence: CASSPSLAEKLFF.

This clonotype came up a few times. Compared with germline, one end of the junction differs, possibly owing to a read error. The chain uses TRBV3-1 and TRBJ2-5; 11 bases match TRBD2. The CDR3 loop spans 17 amino acids. The germline V gene has CDR1 LGHDT and CDR2 YNNKEL (reference sequence). CDR3 region: CAGSQVVLTSGGTEQYF. In DNA form, the CDR3 reads TGTGCCGGCAGCCAAGTAGTGCTAACTAGCGGGGGTACTGAGCAGTACTTC.

V gene TRBV7-2 combines with J gene TRBJ2-6; 7 bases agree with TRBD1. Germline loops: CDR1 SGHTA, CDR2 FQGNSA. The CDR3 length is 16 residues. Unmatched junction bases numbered 5, after V lost 6 bases and J lost 0 bases. The CDR3 bases are TGTGCCAGCAGGTGGGACAGAATCTCTGGGGCCAACGTCCTGACTTTC. Protein product: CASRWDRISGANVLTF.

This clonotype was seen at least ten times. The V call is TRBV28, the J call TRBJ2-3, with D possibly matching TRBD2 (6 bases). This CDR3 has 13 amino acids. CDR1 is MDHEN and CDR2 is SYDVKM in the germline V gene. The V end was cut by 9 bases, the J end by 2 bases, with 12 bases between. The chain's CDR3 is CASGDSFTDTQYF. In DNA form, the CDR3 reads TGTGCCAGTGGGGACTCGTTCACAGATACGCAGTATTTT.

There are many counts of this clonotype. The rearrangement joins TRBV19 to TRBJ2-3; 7 bases map to TRBD2. CDR1 LNHDA and CDR2 SQIVND come from the germline V gene (reference sequence). This CDR3 spans 15 amino acids. V shed 4 bases, J shed 8 bases, and the junction held 12 bases outside the gene matches. CDR3 in amino acids: CASSTRYEWEGTQYF. The CDR3, as DNA: TGTGCCAGTAGTACTCGCTACGAGTGGGAGGGTACGCAGTATTTT.

This clonotype came up many times. The rearrangement links TRBV2 to TRBJ2-1; the match to TRBD1 covers 7 bases. The V gene end was trimmed by 6 bases and the J gene end by 0 bases; junction bases not matched to a gene: 8. The V gene's germline CDR1 is SNHLY and CDR2 FYNNEI. This CDR3 is built from 16 residues. CDR3 in DNA: TGTGCCAGCAGAGCCCAGGCAGGGGGCTCCTACAATGAGCAGTTCTTC. Amino acid sequence: CASRAQAGGSYNEQFF. Based on the CDR3 plus reference TRBV2 and TRBJ2-1, the full variable domain is EPEVTQTPSHQVTQMGQEVILRCVPISNHLYFYWYRQILGQKVEFLVSFYNNEISEKSEIFDDQFSVERPDGSNFTLKIRSTKLEDSAMYFCASRAQAGGSYNEQFFGPGTRLTVL.

V gene TRBV10-3 combines with J gene TRBJ1-1; D not resolved. Germline CDR1 ENHRY, CDR2 SYGVKD. This CDR3 is built from 13 residues. V lost 7 bases and J lost 2, with 11 bases in between. The CDR3 bases are TGTGCCATCAACGACGGCTCTAACACTGAAGCTTTCTTT. Translating gives CAINDGSNTEAFF.

V is TRBV13 and J is TRBJ2-5; 8 bases match TRBD1. CDR3 size: 15 residues. CDR1 is PRHDT and CDR2 is FYEKMQ in the germline V gene (reference sequence). The J segment lost 2 bases and the V segment lost 5 bases, leaving 7 bases of the junction unmatched. The CDR3 nucleotides read TGTGCCAGCAGCCTCTGGACAGGGCGGCAAGAGACCCAGTACTTC. Translated: CASSLWTGRQETQYF.

This clonotype was detected many times. The chain's CDR3 is CASSPLTGGYEQYF. DNA for the CDR3: TGCGCCAGCAGCCCTCTAACCGGGGGCTACGAGCAGTACTTC. The genes are TRBV5-1 and TRBJ2-7; TRBD2 might be the D (6 bases). This CDR3 is built from 14 residues. Germline CDR1 and CDR2: SGHRS and YFSETQ. V was cut by 4 bases and J by 3 bases, with 14 bases left in between.

This clonotype appeared many times. The chain joins TRBV30 to TRBJ2-1, with TRBD2 identical over 7 bases. The length of the CDR3 is 15 residues. V was pared by 4 bases and J by 4 bases, with 10 bases of the junction left unmatched. Germline values: CDR1 GTSNPN, CDR2 SVGIG (reference sequence). The CDR3 nucleotides read TGTGCCTGGAATCCACTTGGGGGGGTTTACAATGAGCAGTTCTTC. It codes for CAWNPLGGVYNEQFF.

The V call is TRBV5-1, the J call TRBJ2-2; D possibly uses TRBD1 or TRBD2 (6 bases each). CDR1 SGHRS and CDR2 YFSETQ come from the germline V gene. Trimming removed 0 bases from V and 3 bases from J, with 12 bases in between. CDR3 length: 16 residues. CDR3 nucleotides: TGCGCCAGCAGCTTGGTCGGGGGCGCGGACACCGGGGAGCTGTTTTTT. Amino acid sequence: CASSLVGGADTGELFF.

A remark on this clonotype: Since a much larger clone is just one base distant, this may be a read error. The gene calls are TRBV30 and TRBJ1-2, with D unclear. Germline V CDR1 and CDR2: GTSNPN, SVGIG (reference sequence). The CDR3 consists of 12 residues. As DNA, the CDR3 is TGTGCCCGGAGTGGCCGGGTTAATGGCTACACCTTC. Protein product: CARSGRVNGYTF.

The chain has TRBV4-1 and TRBJ2-7; D is unresolved. V was shortened by 4 bases and J by 0 bases, with 10 bases between the two germline ends. The CDR3 sequence is 14 residues long. Germline V CDR1 and CDR2: MGHRA, YSYEKL. CDR3 DNA: TGCGCCAGCAGCCCCCTTGAGCGCTCCTACGAGCAGTACTTC. This codes for CASSPLERSYEQYF.

This clonotype was recorded at least ten times. V and J are TRBV7-2 and TRBJ1-2, with 9 bases lining up with TRBD1. CDR3 length equals 14 residues. Germline assignment: CDR1 SGHTA and CDR2 FQGNSA. The trim removed 7 bases at V and 1 base at J, leaving 4 bases unmatched. The CDR3 nucleotides are TGTGCCAGCACCACAGGGGGCATTAACTATGGCTACACCTTC. Protein sequence: CASTTGGINYGYTF. The full variable domain, rest sourced from reference TRBV7-2 and TRBJ1-2, is GAGVSQSPSNKVTEKGKDVELRCDPISGHTALYWYRQSLGQGLEFLIYFQGNSAPDKSGLPSDRFSAERTGGSVSTLTIQRTQQEDSAVYLCASTTGGINYGYTFGSGTRLTVV.

This clonotype appeared a few times. The V gene is TRBV6-2 or TRBV6-3, the J gene TRBJ2-5; D perhaps matches TRBD2 (5 bases). The assigned J gene may be wrong: the sequence end matches TRBJ2-7 better. Germline V gene data show CDR1 as MNHEY and CDR2 as SVGEGT. This CDR3 contains 12 residues. Here the CDR3 reads CATEASCDEQYF. In DNA form, the CDR3 reads TGTGCCACCGAGGCTAGCTGCGACGAGCAGTACTTC.

The chain couples TRBV15 to TRBJ2-1, with a tentative D call TRBD2 (5 bases). The CDR3 spans 13 residues. Germline V gene sequence: CDR1 LNHNV, CDR2 YYDKDF (reference sequence). V was pared by 0 bases and J by 12 bases, with 12 bases between. This CDR3 reads CATSRDREGVQFF. The CDR3 region has the DNA TGTGCCACCAGCAGAGATCGAGAGGGAGTGCAGTTCTTC.

On this clonotype itself: One junction end does not reproduce the germline sequence, and a read error may be involved. This chain uses TRBV6-6 with TRBJ2-4; D unclear. Germline-derived CDR1 and CDR2 are MNHNY and SVGAGI (reference sequence). The CDR3 is made up of 12 amino acids. CDR3 loop: CASSLAKSIQYF. CDR3 DNA sequence: TGTGCCAGCAGTTTAGCCAAAAGCATTCAGTACTTC.

The chain combines TRBV6-1 with TRBJ1-4, with 8 bases aligning to TRBD1. The germline V gene has CDR1 MNHNS and CDR2 SASEGT. The CDR3 runs to 17 residues. Trimming took 5 bases from V and 8 from J; bases not matched to a gene: 16. The CDR3 DNA follows: TGTGCCAGCAGTCCACGGGACAGGTCTCGGGATTGGGAAAAACTGTTTTTT. Translation gives CASSPRDRSRDWEKLFF.

This chain links TRBV29-1 with TRBJ1-3; D remains unclear. This CDR3 is built from 13 residues. Trimming removed 6 bases at V and 0 bases at J, with 9 bases between. Germline V gene lookup returns CDR1 SQVTM and CDR2 ANQGSEA. The CDR3 loop is CSVRASSGNTIYF. The CDR3 coding sequence is TGCAGCGTGAGGGCAAGCTCTGGAAACACCATATATTTT.

This clonotype was seen at least ten times. This chain joins TRBV5-1 and TRBJ1-2, with TRBD1 matching 7 bases. Germline V gene sequence: CDR1 SGHRS, CDR2 YFSETQ. The CDR3 is 14 residues long. Trimming took 0 bases from V and 4 from J; bases not matched to a gene: 3. CDR3 in amino acids: CASSLEGAAYGYTF. CDR3 sequence (DNA): TGCGCCAGCAGCTTGGAGGGGGCGGCCTATGGCTACACCTTC.

At least ten counts were recorded for this clonotype. The chain couples TRBV28 to TRBJ2-5; TRBD2 aligns across 7 bases. The CDR3 extends over 17 amino acids. Germline V gives CDR1 MDHEN, CDR2 SYDVKM. The V and J ends lost 6 bases and 5 bases, in that order; junction bases with no gene match: 18. The CDR3 region has the DNA TGTGCCAGCAGGCTGAGGTCCAGCGGGGCCGGATGGGAGACCCAGTACTTC. Amino acid sequence: CASRLRSSGAGWETQYF.

The rearrangement links TRBV18 to TRBJ2-7; no clear D gene. V lost 6 bases and J 3 bases, leaving 6 bases between the germline ends. The CDR3 loop spans 11 amino acids. The V gene's germline CDR1 is KGHSH and CDR2 LQKENI. CDR3 nucleotides: TGTGCCAGCTCGCAATACTACGAGCAGTACTTC. This gives the protein CASSQYYEQYF.

The J gene is TRBJ1-4, the V gene TRBV6-1; 7 positions match TRBD1. From germline, CDR1 is MNHNS and CDR2 SASEGT. J lost 11 bases, V lost 2 bases, and 17 bases had no gene match. The CDR3 runs 17 residues. The CDR3 region has the DNA TGTGCCAGCAGTGAAAAGGGCCCCGGGACAGCCCTGACGAAACTGTTTTTT. It encodes CASSEKGPGTALTKLFF.

The rearrangement uses TRBV13 and TRBJ2-7, with D unresolved. Trimming cost V 5 bases and J 0 bases, with 14 bases left between them. The germline gives CDR1 PRHDT, CDR2 FYEKMQ (reference sequence). The CDR3 is made up of 15 amino acids. The CDR3 sequence: CASSQVSAISYEQYF. For the CDR3, the DNA is TGTGCCAGCAGCCAAGTGAGCGCGATCTCCTACGAGCAGTACTTC.

A remark on this clonotype: A much larger clone lies one base from this, so it may be a read error. CDR3 bases: TGTGCTAGCAGCCGGGCCACGAACACCGGGGGGCTGTTTTTT. This translates into CASSRATNTGGLFF. The V and J genes are TRBV7-7 and TRBJ2-2; perhaps TRBD2 as D (6 bases). This CDR3 is built from 14 residues. Germline loops: CDR1 SSHAT, CDR2 FNYEAQ (reference sequence). The full variable domain, completed using reference TRBV7-7 and TRBJ2-2, is GAGVSQSPRYKVTKRGQDVTLRCDPISSHATLYWYQQALGQGPEFLTYFNYEAQPDKSGLPSDRFSAERPEGSISTLTIQRTEQRDSAMYRCASSRATNTGGLFFGEGSRLTVL.

This clonotype was counted at least ten times. The chain uses TRBV12-3 or TRBV12-4 and TRBJ1-2; D remains unclear. The CDR3 runs 15 residues. Trimming took 5 bases from V and 0 from J, leaving 13 bases between them. The CDR3 reads CASSPDLGPNYGYTF. CDR3 nucleotide sequence: TGTGCCAGCAGTCCCGATCTGGGCCCTAACTATGGCTACACCTTC.

J is TRBJ1-4 and V is TRBV20-1, with TRBD1 matching 11 bases. After removal of 1 base from V and 8 bases from J, the junction contained 6 bases not matched to a gene. The CDR3 loop spans 15 amino acids. CDR1 DFQATT and CDR2 SNEGSKA come from the germline V gene (reference sequence). In nucleotides, the CDR3 is TGCAGTGCTAGAGTCCAGGACAGGGGGCTCGAAAAACTGTTTTTT. It translates to CSARVQDRGLEKLFF.